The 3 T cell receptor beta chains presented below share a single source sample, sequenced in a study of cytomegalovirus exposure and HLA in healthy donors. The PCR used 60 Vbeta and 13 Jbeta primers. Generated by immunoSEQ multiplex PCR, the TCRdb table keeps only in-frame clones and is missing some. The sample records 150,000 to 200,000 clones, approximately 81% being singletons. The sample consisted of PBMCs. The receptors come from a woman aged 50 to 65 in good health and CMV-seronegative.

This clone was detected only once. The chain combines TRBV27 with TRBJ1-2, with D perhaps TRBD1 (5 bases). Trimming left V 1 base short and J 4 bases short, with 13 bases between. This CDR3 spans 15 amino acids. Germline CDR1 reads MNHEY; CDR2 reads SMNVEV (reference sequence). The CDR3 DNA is TGTGCCAGCAGTTTATGGGGGAGGGATGGCTATGGCTACACCTTC. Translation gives CASSLWGRDGYGYTF.

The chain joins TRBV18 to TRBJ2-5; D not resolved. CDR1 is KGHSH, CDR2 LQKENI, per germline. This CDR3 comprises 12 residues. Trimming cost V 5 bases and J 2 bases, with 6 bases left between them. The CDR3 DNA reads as TGTGCCAGCTCATCCACACAAGAGACCCAGTACTTC. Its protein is CASSSTQETQYF.

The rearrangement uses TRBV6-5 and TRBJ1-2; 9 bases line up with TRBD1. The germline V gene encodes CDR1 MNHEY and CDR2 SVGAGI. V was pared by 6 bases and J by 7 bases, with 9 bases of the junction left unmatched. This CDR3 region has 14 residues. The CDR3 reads CASRITGGISGYTF. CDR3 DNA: TGTGCCAGCAGGATCACAGGGGGCATTTCTGGCTACACCTTC.